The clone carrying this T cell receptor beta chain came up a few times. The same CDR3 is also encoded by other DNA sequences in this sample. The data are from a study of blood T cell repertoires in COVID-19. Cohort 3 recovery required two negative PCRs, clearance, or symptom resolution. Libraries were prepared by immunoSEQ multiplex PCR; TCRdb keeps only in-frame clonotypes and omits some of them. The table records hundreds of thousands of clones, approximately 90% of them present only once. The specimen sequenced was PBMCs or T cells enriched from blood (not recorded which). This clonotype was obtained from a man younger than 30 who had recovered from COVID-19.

The CDR3 sequence is CASSIGGQPQHF. DNA for the CDR3: TGTGCCAGTAGTATAGGAGGTCAGCCCCAGCATTTT. The chain carries TRBV19 and TRBJ1-5; unclear D gene. Germline V gene sequence: CDR1 LNHDA, CDR2 SQIVND (reference sequence). The length of the CDR3 is 12 residues. The germline V and J ends were trimmed by 1 base and 6 bases, with 4 bases remaining between them.